This is a list of T cell receptor beta chains from one sample in a study of T cell repertoires in cytomegalovirus infection. TCRdb redid the calling of the reads with MiXCR, one entry per CDR3 protein. Here the sample spans about 310,000 distinct CDR3 sequences, roughly 15% being singletons. Input material: PBMCs. These receptors were collected from a human donor in good health (CMV status not recorded). Some clones in this sample may be carry-over from other donors' samples. CDR3s include the opening cysteine and the closing phenylalanine or tryptophan. The D gene is left open where the match is weak. Size tells how often a clone was seen (once, few, many) or the class of an expanded clone, and some rows leave it out.

j_call,d_call,v_call,clone_size,cdr3_length,cdr3_aa,cdr3_nt
TRBJ1-1,.,TRBV7-3,many,13,CASSRQRNTEAFF,TGTGCCAGCAGCCGACAGAGGAACACTGAAGCTTTCTTT
TRBJ2-5,TRBD2,TRBV2,.,13,CASSGGAQETQYF,TGTGCCAGCAGCGGGGGGGCCCAAGAGACCCAGTACTTC
TRBJ1-1,.,TRBV5-6,many,15,CASGGETLSNTEAFF,TGTGCCAGCGGAGGGGAGACGCTCTCGAACACTGAAGCTTTCTTT
TRBJ2-3,.,TRBV7-2,.,15,CASSLNSQGTDTQYF,TGTGCCAGCAGCTTAAACAGTCAAGGAACAGATACGCAGTATTTT
TRBJ2-5,.,TRBV7-9,many,15,CASSQVEGAQETQYF,TGTGCCAGCAGCCAAGTGGAGGGGGCGCAGGAGACCCAGTACTTC
TRBJ2-3,TRBD1,TRBV5-8,.,17,CASSFGRGTGRADTQYF,TGTGCCAGCAGCTTTGGTCGCGGGACAGGGCGGGCAGATACGCAGTATTTT
TRBJ2-7,.,TRBV23-1,many,14,CASSLGVHWYEQYF,TGCGCCAGCAGTCTGGGCGTCCACTGGTACGAGCAGTACTTC
TRBJ2-7,.,TRBV7-2,many,15,CASSLAGRGEYEQYF,TGTGCCAGCAGCTTAGCTGGCAGGGGGGAATACGAGCAGTACTTC
TRBJ2-3,.,TRBV5-5,.,13,CASSLLGECTQYF,TGTGCCAGCAGCTTGCTGGGGGAGTGTACGCAGTATTTT
TRBJ2-1,.,TRBV12-3/TRBV12-4,many,16,CASSLSTAGSYNEQFF,TGTGCCAGCAGTTTGTCTACGGCGGGGTCCTACAATGAGCAGTTCTTC
TRBJ2-7,.,TRBV6-1,many,15,CASSEARSVGSTQYF,TGTGCCAGCAGTGAAGCAAGGAGCGTGGGCTCTACGCAGTACTTC
TRBJ2-1,.,TRBV7-3,.,18,CASSFVSGGGGRVGEQFF,TGTGCCAGCAGCTTTGTATCAGGTGGGGGGGGGCGGGTCGGTGAGCAGTTCTTC
TRBJ2-6,.,TRBV7-4,few,15,CASLPLWSGANVLTF,TGTGCCAGCCTACCCCTCTGGTCTGGGGCCAACGTCCTGACTTTC
TRBJ2-3,TRBD1,TRBV11-3,.,15,CASSSRTGQGDTQYF,TGTGCCAGCAGCTCCCGGACAGGGCAGGGAGATACGCAGTATTTT
TRBJ2-7,.,TRBV12-3/TRBV12-4,.,15,CASSRQELLDYEQYF,TGTGCCAGCAGCCGGCAGGAGTTGTTAGACTACGAGCAGTACTTC
TRBJ2-1,TRBD2,TRBV5-1,.,15,CASSLGTSLHNEQFF,TGCGCCAGCAGCCTAGGGACTAGCTTACACAATGAGCAGTTCTTC
TRBJ2-7,.,TRBV6-5,few,15,CASSYSATVSYEQYF,TGTGCCAGCAGTTACTCTGCGACAGTCTCCTACGAGCAGTACTTC
TRBJ2-7,TRBD1,TRBV28,few,15,CASSLGGQGVHEQYF,TGTGCCAGCAGTTTGGGGGGACAGGGGGTCCACGAGCAGTACTTC
TRBJ2-5,TRBD2,TRBV12-3/TRBV12-4,.,15,CASSSRGGEGETQYF,TGTGCCAGCAGTTCCCGGGGAGGGGAGGGAGAGACCCAGTACTTC
TRBJ2-2,.,TRBV25-1,.,15,CASSEGSMNTGELFF,TGTGCCAGCAGTGAGGGAAGCATGAACACCGGGGAGCTGTTTTTT
TRBJ1-1,.,TRBV20-1,many,13,CSAIRTIETEAFF,TGCAGTGCTATAAGGACAATCGAGACTGAAGCTTTCTTT
TRBJ1-4,.,TRBV11-2,.,13,CASSLGEGEKLFF,TGTGCCAGCAGCTTGGGGGAGGGGGAAAAACTGTTTTTT
TRBJ2-5,.,TRBV7-9,many,10,CASSGQSQYF,TGTGCCAGCAGCGGACAGTCCCAGTACTTC
TRBJ1-1,TRBD1,TRBV7-2,many,14,CASSRQGEGTEAFF,TGTGCCAGCAGCCGCCAGGGGGAGGGCACTGAAGCTTTCTTT
TRBJ2-5,TRBD2,TRBV7-2,many,15,CASSLGASGVETQYF,TGTGCCAGCAGCTTAGGGGCTAGCGGGGTGGAGACCCAGTACTTC
TRBJ2-1,.,TRBV6-4,many,14,CASSPQSSRDEQFF,TGTGCCAGCAGTCCCCAATCTAGCAGGGATGAGCAGTTCTTC
TRBJ2-4,TRBD1,TRBV12-3/TRBV12-4,.,13,CASSLRQGIIQYF,TGTGCCAGCAGTTTAAGACAGGGGATCATTCAGTACTTC
TRBJ1-3,.,TRBV25-1,.,15,CASSELGVSGNTIYF,TGTGCCAGCAGTGAACTGGGGGTCTCTGGAAACACCATATATTTT
TRBJ2-1,TRBD2,TRBV28,.,12,CATRTSGNEQFF,TGTGCCACCCGGACTAGCGGCAATGAGCAGTTCTTC
TRBJ1-2,.,TRBV7-2,many,13,CASSLGAWEGYTF,TGTGCCAGCAGTCTAGGGGCATGGGAGGGCTACACCTTC
TRBJ2-7,TRBD1,TRBV28,few,15,CASSPLTGNPHEQYF,TGTGCCAGCAGTCCTTTGACAGGGAACCCCCACGAGCAGTACTTC
TRBJ1-4,.,TRBV7-9,many,14,CASSLDAAVAELFF,TGTGCCAGCAGCTTAGACGCGGCCGTGGCGGAACTGTTTTTT
TRBJ2-2,TRBD2,TRBV7-3,.,16,CASSQGTSGNTGELFF,TGTGCCAGCAGCCAAGGGACTAGCGGAAATACCGGGGAGCTGTTTTTT
TRBJ2-1,.,TRBV19,few,14,CASSSGTHGNEQFF,TGTGCCAGTAGTTCCGGGACACATGGCAATGAGCAGTTCTTC
TRBJ2-1,TRBD2,TRBV20-1,.,17,CSASLGTSGVSYNEQFF,TGCAGTGCTAGTCTCGGGACTAGCGGGGTGTCCTACAATGAGCAGTTCTTC
TRBJ2-7,.,TRBV11-2,many,15,CASSSPSTSSYEQYF,TGTGCCAGCAGCTCCCCGAGTACCAGCTCCTACGAGCAGTACTTC
TRBJ2-3,.,TRBV10-3,few,14,CATHPQGGADTQYF,TGTGCCACCCATCCCCAGGGGGGTGCAGATACGCAGTATTTT
TRBJ2-7,TRBD1,TRBV28,few,15,CASSSTGQGTSEQYF,TGTGCCAGCAGTTCGACGGGACAGGGTACGAGCGAGCAGTACTTC
TRBJ2-3,TRBD1,TRBV15,.,18,CATSRSRQGRSSTDTQYF,TGTGCCACCAGCAGATCAAGACAGGGGCGATCTAGCACAGATACGCAGTATTTT
TRBJ2-1,.,TRBV6-1,few,12,CASNRDYNEQFF,TGTGCCAGCAATAGGGATTACAATGAGCAGTTCTTC
TRBJ1-2,.,TRBV7-2,.,15,CASSLVGGDWYGYTF,TGTGCCAGCAGCTTAGTTGGAGGGGACTGGTATGGCTACACCTTC
TRBJ2-7,.,TRBV7-9,many,12,CASSLSWYEQYF,TGTGCCAGCAGCCTAAGTTGGTACGAGCAGTACTTC
TRBJ2-3,TRBD2,TRBV27,.,17,CASSPSAGGRFLDTQYF,TGTGCCAGCAGCCCTAGTGCGGGGGGGCGTTTCTTGGATACGCAGTATTTT
TRBJ1-3,.,TRBV6-6,.,12,CASTSEGNTIYF,TGTGCCAGCACGTCAGAAGGAAACACCATATATTTT
TRBJ1-1,TRBD1,TRBV7-2,many,13,CASNRGMNTEAFF,TGTGCCAGTAACAGGGGCATGAACACTGAAGCTTTCTTT
TRBJ1-2,TRBD1,TRBV7-2,few,14,CASSLLQGAAGYTF,TGTGCCAGCAGTTTACTGCAGGGGGCTGCTGGCTACACCTTC
TRBJ1-3,.,TRBV18,.,16,CASSPTATISGNTIYF,TGTGCCAGCTCACCAACAGCGACGATCTCTGGAAACACCATATATTTT
TRBJ2-2,.,TRBV12-3/TRBV12-4,few,13,CASSLISTGELFF,TGTGCCAGCAGTTTAATAAGCACCGGGGAGCTGTTTTTT
TRBJ1-2,TRBD1,TRBV7-2,many,22,CASSRNPGWGPGQGGVNYGYTF,TGTGCCAGCAGCCGAAATCCAGGGTGGGGCCCGGGACAGGGCGGCGTGAACTATGGCTACACCTTC
TRBJ1-4,.,TRBV4-1,few,13,CASSQDRYEKLFF,TGCGCCAGCAGCCAAGATCGGTATGAAAAACTGTTTTTT
TRBJ1-5,.,TRBV6-1,.,14,CASSELAGRINYHF,TGTGCCAGCAGTGAATTGGCAGGGCGAATTAATTACCATTTT